The 2 T cell receptor beta chains below all came from one sample that was sequenced in a study of cytomegalovirus exposure and HLA in healthy donors. Clones were sequenced by immunoSEQ multiplex PCR, and TCRdb holds only the in-frame ones, with some missing. The table has roughly 60,000 clones, 90% to 97% seen once. Sequenced input: PBMCs. Receptor source: a man between 18 and 29 years old in good health and CMV-seronegative.

The rearrangement uses TRBV28 and TRBJ2-1, with 9 bases identical to TRBD1. This CDR3 is built from 19 residues. V gave up 1 base and J gave up 0 bases; unmatched junction bases: 10. Germline V gene data show CDR1 as MDHEN and CDR2 as SYDVKM. DNA for the CDR3: TGTGCCAGCAGTTTATTCGGACAGGGGAGCTTAGGCTCCTACAATGAGCAGTTCTTC. Amino acids: CASSLFGQGSLGSYNEQFF.

The chain is built from TRBV29-1 and TRBJ2-5; no reliable D call. This CDR3 comprises 13 residues. Germline V gene lookup returns CDR1 SQVTM and CDR2 ANQGSEA. The V end was cut by 4 bases, the J end by 4 bases, with 13 bases between. This CDR3 reads CSVGGLPRETQYF. CDR3 nucleotides: TGCAGCGTTGGAGGTCTCCCCAGAGAGACCCAGTACTTC.